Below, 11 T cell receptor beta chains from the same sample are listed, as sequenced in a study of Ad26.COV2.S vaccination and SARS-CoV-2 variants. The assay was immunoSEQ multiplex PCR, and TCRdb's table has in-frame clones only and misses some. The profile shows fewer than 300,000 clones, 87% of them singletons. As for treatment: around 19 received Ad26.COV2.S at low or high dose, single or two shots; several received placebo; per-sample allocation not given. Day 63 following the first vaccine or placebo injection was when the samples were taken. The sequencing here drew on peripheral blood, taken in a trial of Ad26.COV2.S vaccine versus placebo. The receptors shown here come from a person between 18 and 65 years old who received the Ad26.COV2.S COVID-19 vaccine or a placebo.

The DNA for the CDR3 is TGTGCCAGCAGCTTAGGTGTTAGCGGACCCTACGAGCAGTACTTC. Protein: CASSLGVSGPYEQYF. This chain uses TRBV7-6 with TRBJ2-7; D perhaps matches TRBD2 (6 bases). The CDR3 sequence is 15 residues long. The germline V gene has CDR1 SGHVS and CDR2 FNYEAQ. Trimming cost V 1 base and J 2 bases, with 12 bases left between them.

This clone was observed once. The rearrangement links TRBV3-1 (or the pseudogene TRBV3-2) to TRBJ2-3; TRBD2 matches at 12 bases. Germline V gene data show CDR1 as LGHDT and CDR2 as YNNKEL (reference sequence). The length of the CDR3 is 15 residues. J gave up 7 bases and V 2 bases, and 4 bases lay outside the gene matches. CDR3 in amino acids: CASSQLAGGPYTQYF. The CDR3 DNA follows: TGTGCCAGCAGCCAACTAGCGGGAGGGCCTTATACGCAGTATTTT.

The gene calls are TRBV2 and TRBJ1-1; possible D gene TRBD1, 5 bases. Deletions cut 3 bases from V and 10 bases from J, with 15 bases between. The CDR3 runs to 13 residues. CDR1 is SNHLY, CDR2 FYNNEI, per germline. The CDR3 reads CASSEGVVLGAFF. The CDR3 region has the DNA TGTGCCAGCAGTGAGGGGGTAGTCCTGGGAGCTTTCTTT.

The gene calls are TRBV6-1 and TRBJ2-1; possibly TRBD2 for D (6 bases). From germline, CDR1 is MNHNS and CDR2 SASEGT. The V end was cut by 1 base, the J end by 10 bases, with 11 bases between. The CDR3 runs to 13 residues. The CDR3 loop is CASSEGLVSEQFF. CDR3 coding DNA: TGTGCCAGCAGTGAAGGACTAGTCAGCGAGCAGTTCTTC.

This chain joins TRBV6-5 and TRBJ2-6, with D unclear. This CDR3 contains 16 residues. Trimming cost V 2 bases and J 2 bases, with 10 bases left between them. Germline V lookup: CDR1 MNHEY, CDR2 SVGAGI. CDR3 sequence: CASSYTDTTGANVLTF. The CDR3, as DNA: TGTGCCAGCAGTTACACCGACACGACTGGGGCCAACGTCCTGACTTTC.

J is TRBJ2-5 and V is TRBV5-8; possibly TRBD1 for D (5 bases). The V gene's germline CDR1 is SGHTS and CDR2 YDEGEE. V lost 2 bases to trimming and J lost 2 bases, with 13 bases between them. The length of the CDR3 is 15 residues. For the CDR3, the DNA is TGTGCCAGCAGCTTTAAAGGGGTAATTCAAGAGACCCAGTACTTC. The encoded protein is CASSFKGVIQETQYF.

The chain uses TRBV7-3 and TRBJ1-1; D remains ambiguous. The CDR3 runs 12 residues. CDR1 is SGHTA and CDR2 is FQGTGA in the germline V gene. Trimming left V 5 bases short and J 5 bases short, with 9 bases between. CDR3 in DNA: TGTGCCAGCAGCCCCGGTGGGACTGAAGCTTTCTTT. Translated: CASSPGGTEAFF.

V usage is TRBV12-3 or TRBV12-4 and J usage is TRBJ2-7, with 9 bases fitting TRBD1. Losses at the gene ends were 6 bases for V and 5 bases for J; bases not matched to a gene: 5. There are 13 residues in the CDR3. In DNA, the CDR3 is TGTGCCAGCAGGTACAGGGGGCTTGACGAGCAGTACTTC. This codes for CASRYRGLDEQYF.

CDR3 in DNA: TGTGCCAGCTCTACTAGCGGGAGGATCACAGATACGCAGTATTTT. It encodes CASSTSGRITDTQYF. The rearrangement joins TRBV2 to TRBJ2-3; TRBD2 matches at 12 bases. The CDR3 spans 15 residues. The J segment lost 2 bases and the V segment lost 8 bases, leaving 5 bases of the junction unmatched. The germline CDR1 and CDR2 sequences are SNHLY and FYNNEI.

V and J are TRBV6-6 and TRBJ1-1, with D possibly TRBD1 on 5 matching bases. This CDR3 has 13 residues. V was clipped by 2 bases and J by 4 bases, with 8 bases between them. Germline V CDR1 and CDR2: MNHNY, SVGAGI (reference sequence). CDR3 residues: CASSYGGSTEAFF. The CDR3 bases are TGTGCCAGCAGTTACGGGGGAAGCACTGAAGCTTTCTTT.

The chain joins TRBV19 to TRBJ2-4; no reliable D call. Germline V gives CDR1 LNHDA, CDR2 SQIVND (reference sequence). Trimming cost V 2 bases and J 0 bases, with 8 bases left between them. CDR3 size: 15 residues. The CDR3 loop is CASSIPRLAKNIQYF. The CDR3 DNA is TGTGCCAGTAGTATACCCAGGCTAGCCAAAAACATTCAGTACTTC.